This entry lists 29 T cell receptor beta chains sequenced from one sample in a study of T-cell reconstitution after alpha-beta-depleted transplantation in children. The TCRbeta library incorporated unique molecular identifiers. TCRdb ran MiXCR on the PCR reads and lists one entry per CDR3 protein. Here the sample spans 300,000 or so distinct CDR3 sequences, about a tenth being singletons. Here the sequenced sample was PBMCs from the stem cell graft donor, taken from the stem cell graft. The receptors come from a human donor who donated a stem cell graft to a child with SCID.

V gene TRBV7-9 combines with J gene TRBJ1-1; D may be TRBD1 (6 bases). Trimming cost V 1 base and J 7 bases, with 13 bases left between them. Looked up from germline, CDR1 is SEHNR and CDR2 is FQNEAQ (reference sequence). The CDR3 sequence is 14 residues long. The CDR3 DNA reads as TGTGCCAGCAGCTTAGAGGGGGGGGGAAATGAAGCTTTCTTT. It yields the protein CASSLEGGGNEAFF. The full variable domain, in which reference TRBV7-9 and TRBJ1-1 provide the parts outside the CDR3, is DTGVSQNPRHKITKRGQNVTFRCDPISEHNRLYWYRQTLGQGPEFLTYFQNEAQLEKSRLLSDRFSAERPKGSFSTLEIQRTEQGDSAMYLCASSLEGGGNEAFFGQGTRLTVV.

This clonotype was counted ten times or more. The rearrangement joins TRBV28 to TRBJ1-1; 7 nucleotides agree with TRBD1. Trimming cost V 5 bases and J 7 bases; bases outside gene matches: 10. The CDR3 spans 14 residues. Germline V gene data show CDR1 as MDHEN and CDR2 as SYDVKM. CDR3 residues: CASSLLPGQLEAFF. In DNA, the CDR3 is TGTGCCAGCAGTCTACTGCCGGGACAGCTTGAAGCTTTCTTT.

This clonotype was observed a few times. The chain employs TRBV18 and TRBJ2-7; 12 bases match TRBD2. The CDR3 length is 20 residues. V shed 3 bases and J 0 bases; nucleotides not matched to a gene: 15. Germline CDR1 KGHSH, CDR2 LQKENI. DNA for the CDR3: TGTGCCAGCTCACCTTATCGGGCTACTAGCGGGGGGAACAGCTCCTACGAGCAGTACTTC. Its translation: CASSPYRATSGGNSSYEQYF.

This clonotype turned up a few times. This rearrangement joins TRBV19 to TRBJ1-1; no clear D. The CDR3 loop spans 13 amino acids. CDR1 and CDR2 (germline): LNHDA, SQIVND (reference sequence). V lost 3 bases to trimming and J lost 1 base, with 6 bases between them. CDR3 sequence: CASSISPNTEAFF. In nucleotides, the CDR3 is TGTGCCAGTAGTATTTCTCCGAACACTGAAGCTTTCTTT.

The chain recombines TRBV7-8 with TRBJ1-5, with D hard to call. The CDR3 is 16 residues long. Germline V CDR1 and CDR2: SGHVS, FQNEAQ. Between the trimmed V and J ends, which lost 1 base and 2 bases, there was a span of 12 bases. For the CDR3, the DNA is TGTGCCAGCAGCTTAGATCCGGGGAGTGGCAATCAGCCCCAGCATTTT. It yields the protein CASSLDPGSGNQPQHF.

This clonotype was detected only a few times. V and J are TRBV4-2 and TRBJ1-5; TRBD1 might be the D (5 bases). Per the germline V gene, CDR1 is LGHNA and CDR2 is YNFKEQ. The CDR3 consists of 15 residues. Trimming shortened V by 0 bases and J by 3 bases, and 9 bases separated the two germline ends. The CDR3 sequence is CASSQEEGNNQPQHF. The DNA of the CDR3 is TGTGCCAGCAGCCAAGAGGAGGGGAACAATCAGCCCCAGCATTTT.

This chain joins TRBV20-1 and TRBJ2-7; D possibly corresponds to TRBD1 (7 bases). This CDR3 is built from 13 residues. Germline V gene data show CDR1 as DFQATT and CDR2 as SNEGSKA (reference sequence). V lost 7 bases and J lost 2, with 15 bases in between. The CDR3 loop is CSGCGTDPYEQYF. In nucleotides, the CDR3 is TGCAGTGGGTGCGGGACAGACCCCTACGAGCAGTACTTC.

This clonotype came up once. The CDR3 loop reads CSVDHGQGSSYEQYF. The CDR3 DNA is TGCAGCGTTGATCATGGACAGGGGAGCTCCTACGAGCAGTACTTC. The chain combines TRBV29-1 with TRBJ2-7, with TRBD1 matching over 9 bases. V dropped 3 bases and J dropped 0; count of bases not matched to a gene: 6. This CDR3 has 15 amino acids. Looked up from germline, CDR1 is SQVTM and CDR2 is ANQGSEA.

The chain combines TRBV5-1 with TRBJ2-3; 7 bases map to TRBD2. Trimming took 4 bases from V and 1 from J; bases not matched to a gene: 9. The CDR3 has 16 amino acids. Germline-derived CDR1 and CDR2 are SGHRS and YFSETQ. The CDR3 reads CASSKPGSGGTDTQYF. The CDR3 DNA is TGCGCCAGCAGCAAACCCGGGAGCGGGGGCACAGATACGCAGTATTTT.

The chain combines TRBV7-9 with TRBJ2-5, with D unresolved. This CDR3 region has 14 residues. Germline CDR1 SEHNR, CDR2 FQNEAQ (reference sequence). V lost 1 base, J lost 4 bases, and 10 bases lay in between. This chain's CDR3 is CASSLVGMGETQYF. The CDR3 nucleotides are TGTGCCAGCAGCTTAGTCGGAATGGGAGAGACCCAGTACTTC. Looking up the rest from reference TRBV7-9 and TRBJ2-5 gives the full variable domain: DTGVSQNPRHKITKRGQNVTFRCDPISEHNRLYWYRQTLGQGPEFLTYFQNEAQLEKSRLLSDRFSAERPKGSFSTLEIQRTEQGDSAMYLCASSLVGMGETQYFGPGTRLLVL.

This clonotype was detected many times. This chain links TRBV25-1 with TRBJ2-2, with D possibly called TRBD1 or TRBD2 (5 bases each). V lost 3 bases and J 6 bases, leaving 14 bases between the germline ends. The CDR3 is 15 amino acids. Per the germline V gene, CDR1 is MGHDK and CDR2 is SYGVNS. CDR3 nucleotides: TGTGCCAGCAGTGAGGGGGTAGGGGATTCCGGGGAGCTGTTTTTT. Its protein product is CASSEGVGDSGELFF.

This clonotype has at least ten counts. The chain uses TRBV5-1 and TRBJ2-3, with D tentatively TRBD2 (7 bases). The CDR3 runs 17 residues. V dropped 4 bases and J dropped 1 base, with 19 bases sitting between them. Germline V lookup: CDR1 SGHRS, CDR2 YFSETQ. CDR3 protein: CASSVSLLGGRTDTQYF. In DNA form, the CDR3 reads TGCGCCAGCAGCGTATCCCTTTTGGGGGGGCGCACAGATACGCAGTATTTT.

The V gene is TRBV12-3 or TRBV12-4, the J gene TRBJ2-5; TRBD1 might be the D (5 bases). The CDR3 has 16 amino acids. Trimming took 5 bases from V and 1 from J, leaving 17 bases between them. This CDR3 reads CASSTNYWTPQETQYF. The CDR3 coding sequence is TGTGCCAGCAGTACGAACTACTGGACACCCCAAGAGACCCAGTACTTC.

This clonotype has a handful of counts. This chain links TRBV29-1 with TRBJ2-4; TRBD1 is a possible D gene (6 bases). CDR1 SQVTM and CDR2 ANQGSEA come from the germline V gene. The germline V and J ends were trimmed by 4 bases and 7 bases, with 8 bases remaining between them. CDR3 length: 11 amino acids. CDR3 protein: CSVGGGNIQYF. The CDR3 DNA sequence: TGCAGCGTTGGAGGGGGTAACATTCAGTACTTC.

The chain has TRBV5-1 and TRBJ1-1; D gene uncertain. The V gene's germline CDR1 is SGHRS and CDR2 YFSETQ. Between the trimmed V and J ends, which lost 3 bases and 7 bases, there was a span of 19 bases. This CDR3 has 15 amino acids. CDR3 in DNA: TGCGCCAGCAGCTCATTGCCGTTACTCACTGATGAAGCTTTCTTT. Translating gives CASSSLPLLTDEAFF.

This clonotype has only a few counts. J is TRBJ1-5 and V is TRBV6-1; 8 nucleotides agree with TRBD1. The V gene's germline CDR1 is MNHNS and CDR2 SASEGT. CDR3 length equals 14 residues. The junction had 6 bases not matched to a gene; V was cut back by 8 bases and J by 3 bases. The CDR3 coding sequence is TGTGCCAGCGTGCAACAGGGGGACAATCAGCCCCAGCATTTT. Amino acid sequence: CASVQQGDNQPQHF.

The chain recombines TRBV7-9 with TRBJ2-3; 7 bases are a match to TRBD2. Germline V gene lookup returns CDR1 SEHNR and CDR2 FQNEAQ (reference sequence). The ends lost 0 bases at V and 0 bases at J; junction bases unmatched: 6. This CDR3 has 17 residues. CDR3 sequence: CASSLAPAGDSTDTQYF. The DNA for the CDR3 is TGTGCCAGCAGCTTAGCGCCCGCGGGGGATAGCACAGATACGCAGTATTTT.

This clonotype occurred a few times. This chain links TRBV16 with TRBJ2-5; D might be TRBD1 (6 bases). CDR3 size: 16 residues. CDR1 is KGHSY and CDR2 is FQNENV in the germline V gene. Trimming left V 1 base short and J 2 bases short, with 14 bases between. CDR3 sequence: CASSQFNEGGQETQYF. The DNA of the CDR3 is TGTGCCAGCAGCCAATTTAATGAAGGGGGACAAGAGACCCAGTACTTC.

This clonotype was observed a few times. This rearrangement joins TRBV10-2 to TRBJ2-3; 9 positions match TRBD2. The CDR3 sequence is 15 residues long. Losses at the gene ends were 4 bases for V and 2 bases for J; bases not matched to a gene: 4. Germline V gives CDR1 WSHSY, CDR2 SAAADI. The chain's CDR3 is CASSVLAGTTDTQYF. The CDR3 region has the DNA TGCGCCAGCAGTGTTCTAGCGGGGACCACAGATACGCAGTATTTT.

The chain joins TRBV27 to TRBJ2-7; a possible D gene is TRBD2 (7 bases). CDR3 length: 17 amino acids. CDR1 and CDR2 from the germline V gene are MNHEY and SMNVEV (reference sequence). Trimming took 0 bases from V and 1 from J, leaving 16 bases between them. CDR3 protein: CASSLSRGAVLSYEQYF. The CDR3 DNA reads TGTGCCAGCAGTTTATCCCGGGGGGCGGTATTGTCCTACGAGCAGTACTTC.

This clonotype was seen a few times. The CDR3 protein is CASSRQGVNIQETQYF. The CDR3 bases are TGTGCCAGCAGCCGACAGGGAGTTAATATTCAAGAGACCCAGTACTTC. The chain couples TRBV3-1 to TRBJ2-5, with TRBD1 matching over 7 bases. CDR3 length: 16 residues. The J segment lost 2 bases and the V segment lost 4 bases, leaving 10 bases of the junction unmatched. Germline values: CDR1 LGHDT, CDR2 YNNKEL (reference sequence).

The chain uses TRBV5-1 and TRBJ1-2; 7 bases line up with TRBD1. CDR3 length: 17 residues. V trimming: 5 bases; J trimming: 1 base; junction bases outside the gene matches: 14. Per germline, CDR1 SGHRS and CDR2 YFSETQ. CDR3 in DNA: TGCGCCAGCAGAGCCGGGACAGCCGACCTGATTAACTATGGCTACACCTTC. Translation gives CASRAGTADLINYGYTF. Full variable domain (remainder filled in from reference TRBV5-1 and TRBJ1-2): KAGVTQTPRYLIKTRGQQVTLSCSPISGHRSVSWYQQTPGQGLQFLFEYFSETQRNKGNFPGRFSGRQFSNSRSEMNVSTLELGDSALYLCASRAGTADLINYGYTFGSGTRLTVV.

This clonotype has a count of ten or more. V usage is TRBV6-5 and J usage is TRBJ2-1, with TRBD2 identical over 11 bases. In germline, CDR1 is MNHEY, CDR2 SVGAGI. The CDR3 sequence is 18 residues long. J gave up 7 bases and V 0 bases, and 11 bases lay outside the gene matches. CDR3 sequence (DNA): TGTGCCAGCAGTTACTCGATACGCCTAGCGGGGGGTACGAATGAGCAGTTCTTC. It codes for CASSYSIRLAGGTNEQFF.

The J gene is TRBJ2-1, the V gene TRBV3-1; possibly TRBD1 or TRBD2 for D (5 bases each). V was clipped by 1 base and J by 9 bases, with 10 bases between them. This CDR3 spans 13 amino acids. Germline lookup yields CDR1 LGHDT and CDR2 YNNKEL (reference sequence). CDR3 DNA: TGTGCCAGCAGCCAAGTACGGGGACGTGAGCAGTTCTTC. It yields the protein CASSQVRGREQFF.

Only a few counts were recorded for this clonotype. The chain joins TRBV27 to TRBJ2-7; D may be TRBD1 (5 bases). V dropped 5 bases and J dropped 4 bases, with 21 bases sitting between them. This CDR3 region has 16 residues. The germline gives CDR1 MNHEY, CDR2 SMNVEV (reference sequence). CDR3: CASSADRTPVGYEQYF. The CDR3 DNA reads TGTGCCAGCAGTGCCGACCGGACACCGGTAGGGTACGAGCAGTACTTC.

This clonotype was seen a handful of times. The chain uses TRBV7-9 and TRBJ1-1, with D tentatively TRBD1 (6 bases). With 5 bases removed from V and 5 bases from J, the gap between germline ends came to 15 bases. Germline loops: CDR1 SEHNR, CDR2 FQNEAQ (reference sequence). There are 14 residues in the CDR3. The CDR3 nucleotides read TGTGCCAGCAGCACTAGGACAGACGGAACTGAAGCTTTCTTT. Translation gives CASSTRTDGTEAFF.

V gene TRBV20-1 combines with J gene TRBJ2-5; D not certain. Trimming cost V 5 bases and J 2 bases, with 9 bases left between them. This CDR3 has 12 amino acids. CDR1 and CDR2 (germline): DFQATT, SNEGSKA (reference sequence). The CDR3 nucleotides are TGCAGTGCTCCATTGAGTCAAGAGACCCAGTACTTC. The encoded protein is CSAPLSQETQYF.

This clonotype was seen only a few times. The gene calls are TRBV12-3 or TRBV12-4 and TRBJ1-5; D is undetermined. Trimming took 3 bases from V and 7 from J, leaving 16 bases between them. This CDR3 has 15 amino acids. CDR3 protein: CASSLGLEVMQPQHF. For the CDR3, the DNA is TGTGCCAGCAGTTTGGGCCTCGAGGTCATGCAGCCCCAGCATTTT.

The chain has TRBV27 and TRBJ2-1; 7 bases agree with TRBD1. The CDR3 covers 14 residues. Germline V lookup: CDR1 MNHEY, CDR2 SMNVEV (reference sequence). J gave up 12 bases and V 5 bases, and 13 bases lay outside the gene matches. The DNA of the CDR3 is TGTGCCAGCAGTCCGACAGGGAACCCACAGGGGCAGTTCTTC. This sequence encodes CASSPTGNPQGQFF.